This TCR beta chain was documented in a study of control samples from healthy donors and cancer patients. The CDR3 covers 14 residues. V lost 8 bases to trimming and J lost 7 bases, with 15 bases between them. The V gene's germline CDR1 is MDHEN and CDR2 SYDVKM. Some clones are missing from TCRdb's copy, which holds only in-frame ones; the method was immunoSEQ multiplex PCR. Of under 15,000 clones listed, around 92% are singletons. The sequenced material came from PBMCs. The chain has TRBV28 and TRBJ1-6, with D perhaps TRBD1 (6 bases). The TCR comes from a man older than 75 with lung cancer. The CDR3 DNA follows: TGTGCCAGCTGGCCGGGGGGCGCGAATTCACCCCTCCACTTT. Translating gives CASWPGGANSPLHF.